These T cell receptor beta chains were read from a single sample in a study of T-cell memory formation after mild COVID-19. MiXCR, run by TCRdb on the 5' RACE reads, gives a single entry per CDR3 protein. In the table there are around 200,000 distinct CDR3 sequences, roughly a fifth of which are singletons. Specimen: PBMCs or a T cell subset sorted from them (not recorded which). The receptors stem from an adult woman who had mild COVID-19 (a few samples of this study predate the infection). Cell type and time point are not known. Both conserved end residues are part of each CDR3. The D gene is left open where the match is weak. For some rows the clone size is stated as once, few or many, or as a class when expanded; others skip it.

d_gene: .
abundance: .
v_gene: TRBV24-1
j_gene: TRBJ2-3
CDR3aa: CATSDWETRSTDTQYF
CDR3nt: TGTGCCACCAGTGATTGGGAAACCAGGAGCACAGATACGCAGTATTTT

d_gene: .
abundance: .
v_gene: TRBV29-1
j_gene: TRBJ2-5
CDR3aa: CSVEGWGEQETQYF
CDR3nt: TGCAGCGTTGAAGGGTGGGGGGAGCAAGAGACCCAGTACTTC

d_gene: .
abundance: .
v_gene: TRBV7-9
j_gene: TRBJ1-1
CDR3aa: CASSPTQGDVAFF
CDR3nt: TGTGCCAGCAGCCCAACCCAAGGGGACGTGGCTTTCTTT

d_gene: .
abundance: .
v_gene: TRBV7-9
j_gene: TRBJ2-1
CDR3aa: CASSSWGEDNEQFF
CDR3nt: TGTGCCAGCAGCTCGTGGGGGGAGGACAATGAGCAGTTCTTC

d_gene: .
abundance: .
v_gene: TRBV6-4
j_gene: TRBJ2-7
CDR3aa: CANSLTETYEQYF
CDR3nt: TGTGCCAACTCATTGACGGAGACCTACGAGCAGTACTTC

d_gene: .
abundance: .
v_gene: TRBV6-5
j_gene: TRBJ1-5
CDR3aa: CASRSGVAGQPQHF
CDR3nt: TGTGCCAGCAGATCAGGGGTGGCGGGTCAGCCCCAGCATTTT

d_gene: TRBD1
abundance: .
v_gene: TRBV12-3/TRBV12-4
j_gene: TRBJ2-7
CDR3aa: CASSRRDRGFYEQYF
CDR3nt: TGTGCCAGCAGTCGCCGGGACAGGGGATTTTACGAGCAGTACTTC

d_gene: .
abundance: .
v_gene: TRBV12-3/TRBV12-4
j_gene: TRBJ2-3
CDR3aa: CASSLGDTDTQYF
CDR3nt: TGTGCCAGCAGTTTAGGGGACACAGATACGCAGTATTTT

d_gene: .
abundance: .
v_gene: TRBV20-1
j_gene: TRBJ1-6
CDR3aa: CSAWDLSNSPLHF
CDR3nt: TGCAGTGCTTGGGACCTATCCAATTCACCCCTCCACTTT

d_gene: .
abundance: few
v_gene: TRBV4-1
j_gene: TRBJ1-2
CDR3aa: CASSQPDNANYGYTF
CDR3nt: TGCGCCAGCAGCCAACCGGACAATGCTAACTATGGCTACACCTTC

d_gene: TRBD1
abundance: .
v_gene: TRBV25-1
j_gene: TRBJ2-7
CDR3aa: CASIRTGQGVYEQYF
CDR3nt: TGTGCCAGCATACGAACGGGACAGGGGGTTTACGAGCAGTACTTC

d_gene: .
abundance: once
v_gene: TRBV4-1
j_gene: TRBJ1-2
CDR3aa: CASRGLGQAPYGYTF
CDR3nt: TGCGCCAGCCGGGGGTTGGGGCAGGCCCCATATGGCTACACCTTC

d_gene: TRBD1
abundance: .
v_gene: TRBV24-1
j_gene: TRBJ2-1
CDR3aa: CATSDYGTAYNEQFF
CDR3nt: TGTGCCACCAGTGACTACGGGACAGCCTACAATGAGCAGTTCTTC

d_gene: TRBD1
abundance: .
v_gene: TRBV4-1
j_gene: TRBJ2-4
CDR3aa: CASSQVQGAVNIQYF
CDR3nt: TGCGCCAGCAGCCAAGTCCAGGGGGCTGTAAACATTCAGTACTTC

d_gene: .
abundance: few
v_gene: TRBV7-8
j_gene: TRBJ2-1
CDR3aa: CASSADGTYNEQFF
CDR3nt: TGTGCCAGCAGCGCGGACGGAACGTACAATGAGCAGTTCTTC

d_gene: TRBD1
abundance: few
v_gene: TRBV5-1
j_gene: TRBJ2-1
CDR3aa: CASSPPFGDRGYNEQFF
CDR3nt: TGCGCCAGCAGCCCCCCGTTCGGGGACAGGGGTTACAATGAGCAGTTCTTC

d_gene: TRBD1
abundance: .
v_gene: TRBV30
j_gene: TRBJ2-7
CDR3aa: CAWSVRGTGLNEQYF
CDR3nt: TGTGCCTGGAGTGTAAGGGGGACAGGGTTGAACGAGCAGTACTTC

d_gene: TRBD2
abundance: .
v_gene: TRBV9
j_gene: TRBJ2-3
CDR3aa: CASSPRTQAGGPDTQYF
CDR3nt: TGTGCCAGCAGCCCTAGAACTCAAGCGGGAGGGCCAGATACGCAGTATTTT

d_gene: TRBD2
abundance: few
v_gene: TRBV28
j_gene: TRBJ2-4
CDR3aa: CASSYGREANIQYF
CDR3nt: TGTGCCAGCAGTTATGGGCGGGAGGCCAACATTCAGTACTTC

d_gene: .
abundance: .
v_gene: TRBV15
j_gene: TRBJ2-3
CDR3aa: CATSRDRASDTQYF
CDR3nt: TGTGCCACCAGCAGAGATCGGGCGTCAGATACGCAGTATTTT

d_gene: .
abundance: .
v_gene: TRBV20-1
j_gene: TRBJ1-2
CDR3aa: CSVLDRRNYGYTF
CDR3nt: TGCAGTGTTTTAGACAGGAGAAACTATGGCTACACCTTC

d_gene: TRBD2
abundance: .
v_gene: TRBV7-2
j_gene: TRBJ2-3
CDR3aa: CASSFPAGGTSDTQYF
CDR3nt: TGTGCCAGCAGCTTTCCAGCGGGAGGAACGTCAGATACGCAGTATTTT

d_gene: TRBD2
abundance: .
v_gene: TRBV5-1
j_gene: TRBJ2-7
CDR3aa: CASSLAGLAGFAYEQYF
CDR3nt: TGCGCCAGCAGCTTGGCTGGGCTAGCGGGTTTCGCCTACGAGCAGTACTTC

d_gene: TRBD2
abundance: few
v_gene: TRBV2
j_gene: TRBJ2-3
CDR3aa: CASRRSGGAGTDTQYF
CDR3nt: TGTGCCAGCAGGCGTAGCGGGGGGGCCGGGACAGATACGCAGTATTTT

d_gene: .
abundance: few
v_gene: TRBV5-6
j_gene: TRBJ2-1
CDR3aa: CASSGRGNEQFF
CDR3nt: TGTGCCAGCAGTGGCCGGGGTAATGAGCAGTTCTTC

d_gene: TRBD1
abundance: .
v_gene: TRBV2
j_gene: TRBJ2-6
CDR3aa: CASSPPGQGTGANVLTF
CDR3nt: TGTGCCAGCAGCCCCCCGGGACAGGGGACTGGGGCCAACGTCCTGACTTTC

d_gene: TRBD1
abundance: few
v_gene: TRBV7-2
j_gene: TRBJ2-7
CDR3aa: CASSQRQGDYEQYF
CDR3nt: TGTGCCAGCAGCCAAAGACAGGGGGACTACGAGCAGTACTTC

d_gene: TRBD2
abundance: few
v_gene: TRBV5-6
j_gene: TRBJ2-2
CDR3aa: CASSLFGGGAANTGELFF
CDR3nt: TGTGCCAGCAGCTTGTTTGGCGGGGGGGCGGCGAACACCGGGGAGCTGTTTTTT

d_gene: .
abundance: .
v_gene: TRBV29-1
j_gene: TRBJ1-2
CDR3aa: CSVEAGADYGYTF
CDR3nt: TGCAGCGTTGAGGCGGGCGCGGACTATGGCTACACCTTC

d_gene: .
abundance: .
v_gene: TRBV2
j_gene: TRBJ2-7
CDR3aa: CASSASVGYYEQYF
CDR3nt: TGTGCCAGCAGTGCCAGCGTGGGATACTACGAGCAGTACTTC

d_gene: TRBD2
abundance: .
v_gene: TRBV4-3
j_gene: TRBJ2-2
CDR3aa: CASSQELPLTSGIRSGELFF
CDR3nt: TGCGCCAGCAGCCAAGAGCTGCCCCTGACTAGCGGGATTCGTAGCGGGGAGCTGTTTTTT

d_gene: TRBD2
abundance: few
v_gene: TRBV5-1
j_gene: TRBJ2-2
CDR3aa: CASSLAKAGGPPNTGELFF
CDR3nt: TGCGCCAGCAGCTTGGCCAAAGCGGGAGGGCCCCCGAACACCGGGGAGCTGTTTTTT

d_gene: .
abundance: few
v_gene: TRBV7-8
j_gene: TRBJ2-7
CDR3aa: CASSLEQIYEQYF
CDR3nt: TGTGCCAGCAGCTTAGAACAGATTTACGAGCAGTACTTC

d_gene: .
abundance: few
v_gene: TRBV7-9
j_gene: TRBJ2-1
CDR3aa: CASSSFSASSYNEQFF
CDR3nt: TGTGCCAGCAGCTCCTTTAGCGCCAGCTCCTACAATGAGCAGTTCTTC

d_gene: .
abundance: few
v_gene: TRBV10-2
j_gene: TRBJ1-5
CDR3aa: CASSEWWSESNQPQHF
CDR3nt: TGCGCCAGCAGTGAGTGGTGGTCAGAGAGCAATCAGCCCCAGCATTTT

d_gene: .
abundance: few
v_gene: TRBV24-1
j_gene: TRBJ1-2
CDR3aa: CATRPGAEDYGYTF
CDR3nt: TGTGCCACCAGGCCGGGGGCGGAGGACTATGGCTACACCTTC

d_gene: .
abundance: .
v_gene: TRBV20-1
j_gene: TRBJ1-2
CDR3aa: CSARVAGMAKLNYGYTF
CDR3nt: TGCAGTGCTAGAGTCGCGGGGATGGCCAAACTGAACTATGGCTACACCTTC

d_gene: .
abundance: .
v_gene: TRBV6-5
j_gene: TRBJ1-2
CDR3aa: CASSYTGREEGYTF
CDR3nt: TGTGCCAGCAGTTACACTGGACGGGAAGAAGGCTACACCTTC

d_gene: .
abundance: .
v_gene: TRBV6-6
j_gene: TRBJ1-4
CDR3aa: CASSYSNVAGVATNEKLFF
CDR3nt: TGTGCCAGCAGTTACTCGAACGTCGCAGGGGTGGCAACTAATGAAAAACTGTTTTTT

d_gene: .
abundance: .
v_gene: TRBV7-3
j_gene: TRBJ1-1
CDR3aa: CASSLTYLNTEAFF
CDR3nt: TGTGCCAGCAGCTTAACGTACTTGAACACTGAAGCTTTCTTT

d_gene: .
abundance: few
v_gene: TRBV28
j_gene: TRBJ2-7
CDR3aa: CASSSWLTGIEEQYF
CDR3nt: TGTGCCAGCAGTTCCTGGTTGACAGGTATTGAGGAGCAGTACTTC

d_gene: .
abundance: .
v_gene: TRBV7-6
j_gene: TRBJ2-1
CDR3aa: CASSYRWNEQFF
CDR3nt: TGTGCCAGCAGCTACCGGTGGAATGAGCAGTTCTTC

d_gene: .
abundance: .
v_gene: TRBV27
j_gene: TRBJ1-1
CDR3aa: CASSFPGAEAFF
CDR3nt: TGTGCCAGCAGTTTTCCGGGGGCTGAAGCTTTCTTT

d_gene: .
abundance: .
v_gene: TRBV5-4
j_gene: TRBJ2-2
CDR3aa: CASSPFGTTGELFF
CDR3nt: TGTGCCAGCAGCCCTTTCGGCACCACCGGGGAGCTGTTTTTT

d_gene: .
abundance: few
v_gene: TRBV12-3/TRBV12-4
j_gene: TRBJ2-1
CDR3aa: CASSDPRSGALRNEQFF
CDR3nt: TGTGCCAGCAGCGACCCCAGATCAGGGGCGCTACGCAATGAGCAGTTCTTC

d_gene: .
abundance: few
v_gene: TRBV29-1
j_gene: TRBJ2-3
CDR3aa: CSVEGTPSSTDTQYF
CDR3nt: TGCAGCGTTGAAGGGACTCCCTCTAGCACAGATACGCAGTATTTT

d_gene: .
abundance: .
v_gene: TRBV7-6
j_gene: TRBJ1-2
CDR3aa: CASSSGRGSAYGYTF
CDR3nt: TGTGCCAGCAGCTCCGGGCGCGGATCGGCTTATGGCTACACCTTC

d_gene: .
abundance: few
v_gene: TRBV6-5
j_gene: TRBJ2-3
CDR3aa: CASSSEGVVSTDTQYF
CDR3nt: TGTGCCAGCAGCTCCGAAGGGGTGGTTAGCACAGATACGCAGTATTTT